The 30 T cell receptor beta chains given below trace back to one sample, sequenced in a study of T-cell memory formation after mild COVID-19. TCRdb called the 5' RACE reads again in MiXCR, with one record for every CDR3 protein. The sample lists about 340,000 distinct CDR3 sequences; roughly 20% were seen once. The sample comprised PBMCs or a T cell subset sorted from them (not recorded which). The receptors were gathered from an adult woman who had mild COVID-19 (a few samples of this study predate the infection). Cell type and time point are not known.

This clonotype was seen only a few times. This chain joins TRBV9 and TRBJ2-7, with D perhaps assigned TRBD1 or TRBD2 (5 bases each). The CDR3 sequence is 14 residues long. The germline gives CDR1 SGDLS, CDR2 YYNGEE. V was clipped by 3 bases and J by 2 bases, with 12 bases between them. The CDR3 reads CASSALGTAYEQYF. CDR3 bases: TGTGCCAGCAGCGCCCTCGGGACGGCCTACGAGCAGTACTTC.

The chain couples TRBV7-8 to TRBJ2-3, with TRBD2 matching 7 bases. The V and J ends lost 6 bases and 4 bases, in that order; junction bases with no gene match: 10. The CDR3 has 15 residues. The germline V gene encodes CDR1 SGHVS and CDR2 FQNEAQ. CDR3 DNA: TGTGCCAGCAGGTTACTAGCGATCGCCGCAGATACGCAGTATTTT. It is translated as CASRLLAIAADTQYF.

This clonotype was detected many times. The gene calls are TRBV24-1 and TRBJ2-1, with TRBD2 matching over 12 bases. The CDR3 covers 15 residues. CDR1 is KGHDR, CDR2 SFDVKD, per germline. V lost 9 bases to trimming and J lost 5 bases; unmatched junction nucleotides: 7. The CDR3 DNA follows: TGTGCCACCGAAAAGACTAGCGGGGGAAACAATGAGCAGTTCTTC. This encodes CATEKTSGGNNEQFF.

The J gene is TRBJ2-7, the V gene TRBV11-2, with TRBD2 matching 8 bases. This CDR3 spans 15 amino acids. Germline CDR1 is SGHAT and CDR2 is FQNNGV. V trimming: 2 bases; J trimming: 3 bases; junction bases outside the gene matches: 6. CDR3 sequence (DNA): TGTGCCAGCAGCTTAAGGCGGGAGGAATTCTACGAGCAGTACTTC. It translates to CASSLRREEFYEQYF.

J is TRBJ1-2 and V is TRBV5-1; possible D gene TRBD1, 6 bases. The CDR3 length is 15 residues. Trimming cost V 4 bases and J 2 bases, with 15 bases left between them. Germline lookup yields CDR1 SGHRS and CDR2 YFSETQ. CDR3 loop: CASSVQGEGNYGYTF. DNA for the CDR3: TGCGCCAGCAGCGTACAGGGTGAGGGGAACTATGGCTACACCTTC.

V gene TRBV20-1 combines with J gene TRBJ2-5; TRBD2 matches at 9 bases. With 1 base clipped from V and 4 bases from J, the junction kept 1 base outside the gene matches. The CDR3 runs to 13 residues. In germline, CDR1 is DFQATT, CDR2 SNEGSKA (reference sequence). This CDR3 is CSARVAGVETQYF. The CDR3 DNA reads as TGCAGTGCTAGAGTAGCGGGAGTAGAGACCCAGTACTTC.

The rearrangement links TRBV5-1 to TRBJ2-1; D assignment may be TRBD1 or TRBD2 (7 bases each). Trimming shortened V by 4 bases and J by 4 bases, and 15 bases separated the two germline ends. Looked up from germline, CDR1 is SGHRS and CDR2 is YFSETQ. The CDR3 spans 15 residues. The DNA for the CDR3 is TGCGCCAGCAGCCCCCGGGGGGACAGTTACAATGAGCAGTTCTTC. Translated, it gives CASSPRGDSYNEQFF.

V gene TRBV19 combines with J gene TRBJ2-4; TRBD1 is a possible D gene (6 bases). The CDR3 runs 13 residues. Looked up from germline, CDR1 is LNHDA and CDR2 is SQIVND (reference sequence). V was clipped by 4 bases and J by 15 bases, with 19 bases between them. The CDR3 region is CASSTTGQSATYF. CDR3 in DNA: TGTGCCAGTAGTACGACCGGACAGTCGGCGACGTACTTC. Variable domain in full (rest from reference TRBV19 and TRBJ2-4): DGGITQSPKYLFRKEGQNVTLSCEQNLNHDAMYWYRQDPGQGLRLIYYSQIVNDFQKGDIAEGYSVSREKKESFPLTVTSAQKNPTAFYLCASSTTGQSATYFGAGTRLSVL.

The rearrangement uses TRBV6-5 and TRBJ1-2, with a weak D call TRBD1 (5 bases). CDR1 is MNHEY and CDR2 is SVGAGI in the germline V gene. Trimming took off 2 bases at V and 4 bases at J, with 8 bases between the two ends. CDR3 length: 13 amino acids. CDR3 sequence: CASSYGGTYGYTF. The CDR3 DNA reads as TGTGCCAGCAGTTACGGGGGAACCTATGGCTACACCTTC.

The rearrangement uses TRBV12-3 or TRBV12-4 and TRBJ2-7; D might be TRBD2 (5 bases). Deletions cut 3 bases from V and 6 bases from J, with 12 bases between. CDR3 length: 13 amino acids. CDR3 region: CASSFVLGGEQYF. The CDR3 nucleotides read TGTGCCAGCAGTTTTGTCCTCGGAGGCGAGCAGTACTTC.

V and J are TRBV15 and TRBJ2-5; D gene unclear. The CDR3 has 14 amino acids. V lost 1 base to trimming and J lost 14 bases, with 20 bases between them. The germline V gene encodes CDR1 LNHNV and CDR2 YYDKDF (reference sequence). The CDR3 region is CATSRAILSKDRYF. The CDR3 DNA sequence: TGTGCCACCAGCAGAGCTATCTTAAGTAAAGATAGATACTTC. Supplemented by reference TRBV15 and TRBJ2-5, the full variable domain reads DAMVIQNPRYQVTQFGKPVTLSCSQTLNHNVMYWYQQKSSQAPKLLFHYYDKDFNNEADTPDNFQSRRPNTSFCFLDIRSPGLGDTAMYLCATSRAILSKDRYFGPGTRLLVL.

In this sample, this clonotype turned up many times. The chain joins TRBV6-5 to TRBJ1-6; TRBD1 is a possible D gene (6 bases). The CDR3 is 15 amino acids. From germline, CDR1 is MNHEY and CDR2 SVGAGI. V shed 5 bases and J shed 10 bases, with 18 bases lying between them. The CDR3 DNA is TGTGCCAGCAGTCCCGGACAGCTCTCTAGGTCACCCCTCCACTTT. Translated: CASSPGQLSRSPLHF.

This chain connects TRBV7-9 to TRBJ2-2; 9 positions match TRBD1. CDR3 size: 16 residues. The J segment lost 2 bases and the V segment lost 3 bases, leaving 4 bases of the junction unmatched. The V gene's germline CDR1 is SEHNR and CDR2 FQNEAQ (reference sequence). The CDR3 region is CASSFGTGYNTGELFF. The CDR3 bases are TGTGCCAGCAGCTTCGGGACAGGGTACAACACCGGGGAGCTGTTTTTT.

This clonotype appeared many times. The chain links TRBV24-1 to TRBJ2-1; maybe TRBD2 (5 bases). V lost 1 base and J lost 6, with 15 bases in between. The length of the CDR3 is 16 residues. Germline values: CDR1 KGHDR, CDR2 SFDVKD. The DNA for the CDR3 is TGTGCCACCAGTGATTTCGACGGCAAGAGGGCCAATGAGCAGTTCTTC. Amino acids: CATSDFDGKRANEQFF.

This clonotype has ten or more counts. The V call is TRBV12-3 or TRBV12-4, the J call TRBJ1-2, with 7 bases matching TRBD1. This CDR3 contains 15 residues. With V trimmed by 3 bases and J by 2 bases, 6 bases remained unmatched. CDR3 residues: CASSLEARGNYGYTF. The CDR3 coding sequence is TGTGCCAGCAGTTTGGAGGCCAGGGGGAACTATGGCTACACCTTC.

This clonotype came up a few times. The rearrangement links TRBV15 to TRBJ2-3; 7 bases map to TRBD1. The length of the CDR3 is 15 residues. V gave up 2 bases and J gave up 5 bases; unmatched junction bases: 7. Germline V CDR1 and CDR2: LNHNV, YYDKDF (reference sequence). CDR3 coding DNA: TGTGCCACCAGCAGACCGGGACAGATGGGAGATACGCAGTATTTT. Translating it yields CATSRPGQMGDTQYF.

This clonotype was counted a few times. The chain has TRBV4-2 and TRBJ2-1; 7 positions match TRBD1. The ends lost 11 bases at V and 7 bases at J; junction bases unmatched: 11. From germline, CDR1 is LGHNA and CDR2 YNFKEQ. The CDR3 consists of 13 residues. The CDR3 DNA reads as TGTGCCTATGACAGGGTAGGGGTAAATGAGCAGTTCTTC. Translating gives CAYDRVGVNEQFF.

V and J are TRBV3-1 and TRBJ2-4, with 9 bases matching TRBD1. CDR3 length equals 14 residues. The ends lost 3 bases at V and 9 bases at J; junction bases unmatched: 6. Germline CDR1 LGHDT, CDR2 YNNKEL (reference sequence). The chain's CDR3 is CASSQNRDRVIQYF. In nucleotides, the CDR3 is TGTGCCAGCAGCCAGAACCGGGACAGGGTCATTCAGTACTTC. The full variable domain, in which reference TRBV3-1 and TRBJ2-4 provide the parts outside the CDR3, is DTAVSQTPKYLVTQMGNDKSIKCEQNLGHDTMYWYKQDSKKFLKIMFSYNNKELIINETVPNRFSPKSPDKAHLNLHINSLELGDSAVYFCASSQNRDRVIQYFGAGTRLSVL.

The chain carries TRBV9 and TRBJ1-1, with D perhaps matching TRBD1 (5 bases). Trimming left V 2 bases short and J 6 bases short, with 17 bases between. Germline V gives CDR1 SGDLS, CDR2 YYNGEE. The CDR3 loop spans 15 amino acids. The CDR3, as DNA: TGTGCCAGCAGCGTGGAGTGGGGGACCAAATCTGAAGCTTTCTTT. This codes for CASSVEWGTKSEAFF.

The rearrangement links TRBV29-1 to TRBJ2-7; 7 bases are a match to TRBD2. Per germline, CDR1 SQVTM and CDR2 ANQGSEA. V lost 3 bases to trimming and J lost 3 bases; unmatched junction nucleotides: 5. The CDR3 is 13 amino acids. CDR3 in amino acids: CSVESGVLYEQYF. CDR3 sequence (DNA): TGCAGCGTTGAGAGCGGGGTGCTCTACGAGCAGTACTTC.

A few counts support this clonotype. The chain employs TRBV11-2 and TRBJ2-2; 10 positions match TRBD1. Germline-derived CDR1 and CDR2 are SGHAT and FQNNGV. The CDR3 totals 15 residues. V dropped 5 bases and J dropped 6; count of bases not matched to a gene: 6. CDR3 DNA: TGTGCCAGCAGCCGTAGACAGGGGGCGGCCGGGGAGCTGTTTTTT. Protein sequence: CASSRRQGAAGELFF.

This clonotype came up a few times. This sequence joins TRBV2 and TRBJ2-3; TRBD2 matches 9 bases. The V segment lost 10 bases and the J segment 2 bases; nucleotides outside the gene matches: 4. The CDR3 is 13 residues long. The germline CDR1 and CDR2 sequences are SNHLY and FYNNEI. CDR3: CATLAGATDTQYF. The CDR3 region has the DNA TGTGCCACCTTAGCGGGAGCCACAGATACGCAGTATTTT.

The V call is TRBV24-1, the J call TRBJ1-1, with 8 nucleotides matching TRBD1. The CDR3 sequence is 13 residues long. V shed 8 bases, J shed 1 base, and the junction held 2 bases outside the gene matches. CDR1 is KGHDR and CDR2 is SFDVKD in the germline V gene. CDR3 DNA: TGTGCCACCAAGGGACAGGCGAACACTGAAGCTTTCTTT. Protein sequence: CATKGQANTEAFF.

In this sample, this clonotype turned up a few times. This chain joins TRBV2 and TRBJ1-1; D gene uncertain. Germline lookup yields CDR1 SNHLY and CDR2 FYNNEI. Trimming left V 4 bases short and J 1 base short, with 10 bases between. The CDR3 loop spans 14 amino acids. CDR3: CASSVERRNTEAFF. DNA for the CDR3: TGTGCCAGCAGTGTAGAACGAAGGAACACTGAAGCTTTCTTT.

This clonotype has only one observation. The rearrangement joins TRBV7-9 to TRBJ1-1, with D unclear. CDR1 SEHNR and CDR2 FQNEAQ come from the germline V gene (reference sequence). The V end lost 7 bases, the J end lost 1 base, and 10 bases lay between the germline ends. This CDR3 contains 13 residues. The CDR3 DNA reads as TGTGCCAGCACCGCTGTCGCGAACACTGAAGCTTTCTTT. It is translated as CASTAVANTEAFF.

The genes are TRBV7-9 and TRBJ2-7; TRBD2 matches 10 bases. The trim removed 5 bases at V and 6 bases at J, leaving 7 bases unmatched. This CDR3 is built from 14 residues. Germline V gene sequence: CDR1 SEHNR, CDR2 FQNEAQ (reference sequence). Written as DNA, the CDR3 is TGTGCCAGCAGCCCAGGACTAGCGGTATCCGAGCAGTACTTC. Translated, it gives CASSPGLAVSEQYF.

V is TRBV7-2 and J is TRBJ2-4; D unclear. CDR3 size: 12 residues. Per germline, CDR1 SGHTA and CDR2 FQGNSA. V lost 5 bases and J lost 4, with 6 bases in between. CDR3 region: CASSPLKNIQYF. The CDR3 DNA sequence: TGTGCCAGCAGCCCCCTTAAAAACATTCAGTACTTC.

The chain joins TRBV2 to TRBJ2-1; 8 nucleotides match TRBD2. The CDR3 is 14 residues long. Germline-derived CDR1 and CDR2 are SNHLY and FYNNEI. Unmatched junction bases numbered 7, after V lost 7 bases and J lost 5 bases. Here the CDR3 DNA reads TGTGCCAGCAAACGACTAGCGACCGACAATGAGCAGTTCTTC. Protein: CASKRLATDNEQFF.

The chain carries TRBV29-1 and TRBJ2-3; a weak D match, TRBD2 (6 bases). Germline values: CDR1 SQVTM, CDR2 ANQGSEA. The CDR3 is made up of 15 amino acids. Between the trimmed V and J ends, which lost 2 bases and 0 bases, there was a span of 12 bases. For the CDR3, the DNA is TGCAGCGTTGAAAGGCGGGGATCTAGCACAGATACGCAGTATTTT. Residues: CSVERRGSSTDTQYF.

The chain has TRBV9 and TRBJ1-2; 11 bases are shared with TRBD1. Trimming at V came to 4 bases and at J to 8 bases, leaving 10 bases not matched to a gene. Germline CDR1 SGDLS, CDR2 YYNGEE. The CDR3 covers 15 residues. CDR3: CASSPWTGGAYGYTF. The CDR3 nucleotides are TGTGCCAGCAGCCCCTGGACAGGGGGCGCTTACGGCTACACCTTC.